This T cell receptor beta chain was sequenced for a study of shared clonotypes between healthy human individuals. The overall study: CD4 naive cells filled three plates per donor, CD4 memory three, CD8 naive two and CD8 memory one. Study-level findings and limits: Only a few donors were included, so the genetic and exposure-history diversity represented was limited.

The CDR3 length is 15 residues. The V end lost 7 bases, the J end lost 0 bases, and 16 bases lay between the germline ends. CDR1 is MGHRA, CDR2 YSYEKL, per germline. The table came from immunoSEQ multiplex PCR; TCRdb's copy has only in-frame clones and leaves some out. This table has 950,000 to 1,100,000 clones, about 84% appearing once. About this clone itself: The antigen is unknown.

Researchers partitioned CD4+ cells into CD45RA+ naive and CD45RA-negative memory subsets. The receptor was derived from a man younger than 35 in good health. Some clones in this sample may be carry-over from other donors' samples. The material sequenced was memory CD4+ T cells from PBMCs. Subset in this sample: CD45RA-negative fraction. The chain uses TRBV4-1 and TRBJ2-7, with D possibly TRBD1 on 6 matching bases. Written as DNA, the CDR3 is TGCGCCAGCACCCCCGGGGACACCCGCTCCTACGAGCAGTACTTC. It is translated as CASTPGDTRSYEQYF.